Listed below are T cell receptor beta chains from one sample, sequenced in a study of human thymus T cells. The assay was immunoSEQ multiplex PCR, and TCRdb's table has in-frame clones only and misses some. The sample contains tens of thousands of clones, 94% of which appear only once. Sequencing was performed on blood. The receptors were sampled from a boy younger than two with a congenital heart defect but otherwise immunologically healthy. CDR3s include the opening cysteine and the closing phenylalanine or tryptophan. D genes are given only for firm matches. Part of the rows lack a size; the others show once, few, many or a class for expanded clones.

DNA | CDR3 | J | V | size | D | length
TGTGCCAGCAGTTATGGTGTCTCGATCACAGATACGCAGTATTTT | CASSYGVSITDTQYF | TRBJ2-3 | TRBV6-5 | . | . | 15
TGTGCCAGCACCCGATTTGGGGCCAACGTCCTGACTTTC | CASTRFGANVLTF | TRBJ2-6 | TRBV28 | . | . | 13
TGTGCCAGCAGTCAGCGGACAGATGGCGGCTACACCTTC | CASSQRTDGGYTF | TRBJ1-2 | TRBV27 | . | . | 13
TGTGCCAGCAGCGCGATTAGTAGGGGTGGATTAGAGACCCAGTACTTC | CASSAISRGGLETQYF | TRBJ2-5 | TRBV27 | . | . | 16
TGTGCCAGCAGCTTCCTAGCGGCCCCCTACAATGAGCAGTTCTTC | CASSFLAAPYNEQFF | TRBJ2-1 | TRBV6-5 | . | TRBD2 | 15
TGTGCCAGCAGCGCTCCACCCGGGGGGGCCACTGAAGCTTTCTTT | CASSAPPGGATEAFF | TRBJ1-1 | TRBV9 | . | . | 15
TGTGCCAGCAGTCGCGGGACAGCGAATTCCTACGAGCAGTACTTC | CASSRGTANSYEQYF | TRBJ2-7 | TRBV2 | once | . | 15
TGTGCCAGTAGATATGGGCAGGGCAATCAGCCCCAGCATTTT | CASRYGQGNQPQHF | TRBJ1-5 | TRBV19 | few | . | 14
TGTGCCAGCAGCCTGACAGGGAGCAATCAGCCCCAGCATTTT | CASSLTGSNQPQHF | TRBJ1-5 | TRBV9 | . | TRBD1 | 14
TGTGCCAGCAGCCCCCACCGACAGGGAACCTACGAGCAGTACTTC | CASSPHRQGTYEQYF | TRBJ2-7 | TRBV13 | . | TRBD1 | 15
TGTGCCAGCAGCCCAGACCCTTATGGCTACACCTTC | CASSPDPYGYTF | TRBJ1-2 | TRBV11-2 | . | . | 12
TGTGCCAGCAGTTCGGGACAGGGGAACACTGAAGCTTTCTTT | CASSSGQGNTEAFF | TRBJ1-1 | TRBV28 | . | TRBD1 | 14
TGTGCCAGCAGCTCGGGACAGTCCGACTATGGCTACACCTTC | CASSSGQSDYGYTF | TRBJ1-2 | TRBV27 | . | TRBD1 | 14
TGTGCCAGCAGCTTAGTGGGGACCTTGGGCGGGAGTCAGGTCGAGCAGTTCTTC | CASSLVGTLGGSQVEQFF | TRBJ2-1 | TRBV7-2 | . | TRBD2 | 18
TGTGCTAGTGGTCTTTACTGGGGGGGCAAGGAGACCCAGTACTTC | CASGLYWGGKETQYF | TRBJ2-5 | TRBV12-5 | . | . | 15
TGTGCCAGCAGAATCCAAATCCAGCCCCAGCATTTT | CASRIQIQPQHF | TRBJ1-5 | TRBV25-1 | . | . | 12
TGTGCCAGCACCCGACAGGGGGCCCTCTCCTACGAGCAGTACTTC | CASTRQGALSYEQYF | TRBJ2-7 | TRBV11-2 | . | TRBD1 | 15
TGTGCCAGCAGCTTCAGTCAGGGGGACTACGAGCAGTACTTC | CASSFSQGDYEQYF | TRBJ2-7 | TRBV5-6 | once | TRBD1 | 14
TGTGCCAGCAGTGACAGGTATACTGAAGCTTTCTTT | CASSDRYTEAFF | TRBJ1-1 | TRBV6-1 | . | . | 12
TGCGCCAGCAGCCAAGAAGCGGGAGCTCAGCCCCAGCATTTT | CASSQEAGAQPQHF | TRBJ1-5 | TRBV4-3 | few | . | 14
TGTGCCAGTAGTATCCGTCCACTAGCAGGTATCTACGAGCAGTACTTC | CASSIRPLAGIYEQYF | TRBJ2-7 | TRBV19 | . | . | 16
TGTGCCAGCAGTGATGTGTCCCCATACGGCAATCAGCCCCAGCATTTT | CASSDVSPYGNQPQHF | TRBJ1-5 | TRBV2 | . | . | 16
TGTGCCAGCAGCCAACATAGCGGGAGAGAGACCCAGTACTTC | CASSQHSGRETQYF | TRBJ2-5 | TRBV16 | . | TRBD2 | 14
TGTGCCAGCAGCTCTGACGTTGTCAGGGGGCACGAGCAGTACTTC | CASSSDVVRGHEQYF | TRBJ2-7 | TRBV11-2 | . | TRBD1 | 15
TGCGCCAGCAGCGCCCCGCCGGGACACTCAGATACGCAGTATTTT | CASSAPPGHSDTQYF | TRBJ2-3 | TRBV10-1 | once | . | 15
TGTGCCAGCAACCATTTTGGGGGTAGCCACGAGCAGTACTTC | CASNHFGGSHEQYF | TRBJ2-7 | TRBV27 | . | . | 14
TGTGCCAGCAGCTACAGGAGCAATCAGCCCCAGCATTTT | CASSYRSNQPQHF | TRBJ1-5 | TRBV11-3 | . | . | 13
TGTGCCAGCAGCCCCACAGGGGGGCAAGAGACCCAGTACTTC | CASSPTGGQETQYF | TRBJ2-5 | TRBV28 | . | TRBD1 | 14
TGTGCCAGCAGGCTATTAACATCCTATGGCTACACCTTC | CASRLLTSYGYTF | TRBJ1-2 | TRBV27 | . | . | 13
TGTGCCAGCTCACCACTGGAGGGGAGGACCTACGAGCAGTACTTC | CASSPLEGRTYEQYF | TRBJ2-7 | TRBV18 | . | . | 15
TGTGCCAGCAGTTTACCGGGACTAGCGGGGACAGATACGCAGTATTTT | CASSLPGLAGTDTQYF | TRBJ2-3 | TRBV27 | . | TRBD2 | 16
TGTGCCAGTAGTCTCGGATCGGGAGACGAGCAGTACTTC | CASSLGSGDEQYF | TRBJ2-7 | TRBV19 | . | . | 13
TGTGCCAGCAGTGAAGGAGGCGGGAGGTTCCACGAGCAGTACTTC | CASSEGGGRFHEQYF | TRBJ2-7 | TRBV6-1 | once | TRBD2 | 15
TGCGCCAGCAGCTTGGAAAGCGGGGGGGCGGCAGATACGCAGTATTTT | CASSLESGGAADTQYF | TRBJ2-3 | TRBV5-1 | . | TRBD2 | 16
TGCGCCAGCAGCTTGAATAGCTTTGGGGGCAATGAGCAGTTCTTC | CASSLNSFGGNEQFF | TRBJ2-1 | TRBV5-1 | . | . | 15
TGCGCCAGCATCTGTTGGGACAGATGTTTTTGTTTTTCACCCCTCCACTTT | CASICWDRCFCFSPLHF | TRBJ1-6 | TRBV10-1 | once | TRBD1 | 17
TGTGCCAGCAGCTTAGAAGGTCATAGCAATCAGCCCCAGCATTTT | CASSLEGHSNQPQHF | TRBJ1-5 | TRBV7-2 | . | . | 15
TGTGCCAGCAGCGCCGGAAATAGCCTAGCGGGGGGCTTCAATGAGCAGTTCTTC | CASSAGNSLAGGFNEQFF | TRBJ2-1 | TRBV9 | . | TRBD2 | 18
TGTGCCAGCAGCGGAAGAAACGACGATACGCAGTATTTT | CASSGRNDDTQYF | TRBJ2-3 | TRBV7-9 | . | . | 13
TGTGCCAGCAGGTATTCCCAAGAGACCCAGTACTTC | CASRYSQETQYF | TRBJ2-5 | TRBV2 | . | . | 12
TGTGCCAGCAGCCCTCGACAGGGGAGCACTGAAGCTTTCTTT | CASSPRQGSTEAFF | TRBJ1-1 | TRBV7-9 | . | TRBD1 | 14
TGTGCCAGCAGTGCAAAATGGGTTGGCGGCACTGAAGCTTTCTTT | CASSAKWVGGTEAFF | TRBJ1-1 | TRBV2 | . | . | 15
TGTGCCAGCAGCTTAGGGGGACGGGCTAATGAAAAACTGTTTTTT | CASSLGGRANEKLFF | TRBJ1-4 | TRBV7-2 | . | . | 15
TGTGCCAGCAGCTTAGGTATGAGGGACGAGCAGTACTTC | CASSLGMRDEQYF | TRBJ2-7 | TRBV7-2 | . | . | 13
TGCGCCAGCAGCCAAGAACGCGTGTTAGGCAATCAGCCCCAGCATTTT | CASSQERVLGNQPQHF | TRBJ1-5 | TRBV4-3 | . | . | 16
TGTGCCAGCAGCTCCTCAAGGGACACTGAAGCTTTCTTT | CASSSSRDTEAFF | TRBJ1-1 | TRBV7-2 | . | . | 13
TGTGCCAGCAGTTTCTCCCTTGGGGGCAATCAGCCCCAGCATTTT | CASSFSLGGNQPQHF | TRBJ1-5 | TRBV27 | . | . | 15